This TCR beta chain was documented in a study of identical twins. The CDR3 totals 12 residues. V shed 3 bases and J shed 9 bases, with 9 bases lying between them. TCRdb itself ran the 5' RACE reads through MiXCR, one entry per CDR3 protein. Of about 520,000 distinct CDR3 sequences in the sample, roughly a fifth were seen once. This same sample was also part of a study on T cells expressing NK-cell markers. That work adds: An anti-gamma-delta TCR antibody was added in several experiments. It restricted sorting to alpha-beta TCR-expressing T cells. In about 6 donors, dominant NKG2C+ clonotypes were roughly 1.0-8% of CD8+ T cells.

The specimen sequenced was CD4+ T cells sorted from blood. This clonotype was obtained from a woman aged 18-35 years in good health. The V call is TRBV12-3 or TRBV12-4, the J call TRBJ2-1; D uncertain. CDR3 residues: CASSFEAAEQFF. The CDR3 nucleotides read TGTGCCAGCAGTTTTGAGGCGGCTGAGCAGTTCTTC.